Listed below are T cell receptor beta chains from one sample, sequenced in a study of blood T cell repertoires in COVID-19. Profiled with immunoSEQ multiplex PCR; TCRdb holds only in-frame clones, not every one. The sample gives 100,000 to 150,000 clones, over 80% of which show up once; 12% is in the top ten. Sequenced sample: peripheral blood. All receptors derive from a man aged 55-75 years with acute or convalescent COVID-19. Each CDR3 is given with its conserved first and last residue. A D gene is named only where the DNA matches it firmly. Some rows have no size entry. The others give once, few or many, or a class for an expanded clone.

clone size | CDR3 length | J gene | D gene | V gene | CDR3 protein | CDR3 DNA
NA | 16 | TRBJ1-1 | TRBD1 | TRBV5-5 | CASSLGDRGRNTEAFF | TGTGCCAGCAGCTTGGGGGACAGGGGACGGAACACTGAAGCTTTCTTT
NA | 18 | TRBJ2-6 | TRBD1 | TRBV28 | CASSSRQGVGAGANVLTF | TGTGCCAGCAGTTCCCGACAGGGGGTCGGAGCTGGGGCCAACGTCCTGACTTTC
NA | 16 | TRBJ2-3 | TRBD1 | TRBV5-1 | CASSAYRQGGTDTQYF | TGCGCCAGCAGCGCCTATCGACAGGGTGGCACAGATACGCAGTATTTT
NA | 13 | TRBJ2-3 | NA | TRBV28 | CASSETQRGTQYF | TGTGCCAGCAGCGAGACCCAACGGGGGACGCAGTATTTT
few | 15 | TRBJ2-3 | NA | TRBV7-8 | CASSQMGARTDTQYF | TGTGCCAGCAGCCAAATGGGGGCGCGTACAGATACGCAGTATTTT
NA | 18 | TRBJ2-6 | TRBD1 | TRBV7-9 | CASSYRQGPFSGANVLTF | TGTGCCAGCAGCTACCGACAGGGACCCTTCTCTGGGGCCAACGTCCTGACTTTC
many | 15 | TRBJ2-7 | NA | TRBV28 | CASSQPRTATYEQYF | TGTGCCAGCAGTCAGCCGAGGACAGCAACCTACGAGCAGTACTTC
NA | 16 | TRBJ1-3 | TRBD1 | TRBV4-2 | CASSLRDRVYGNTIYF | TGTGCCAGCAGCCTCCGGGACAGGGTTTATGGAAACACCATATATTTT
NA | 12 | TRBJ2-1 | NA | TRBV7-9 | CASTLSWNEQFF | TGTGCCAGCACCCTTAGCTGGAATGAGCAGTTCTTC
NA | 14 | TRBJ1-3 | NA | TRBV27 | CASRPHGVGNTIYF | TGTGCCAGCAGACCCCACGGGGTTGGAAACACCATATATTTT
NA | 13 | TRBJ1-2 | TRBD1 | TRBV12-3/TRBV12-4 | CASSARGLYGYTF | TGTGCCTCTTCGGCCAGGGGGCTCTATGGCTACACCTTC
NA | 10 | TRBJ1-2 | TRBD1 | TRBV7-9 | CASSPGGDTF | TGTGCCAGCAGCCCAGGGGGTGACACCTTC
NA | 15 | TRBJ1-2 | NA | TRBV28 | CASSQPRGANYGYTF | TGTGCCAGCAGCCAGCCTAGGGGTGCTAACTATGGCTACACCTTC
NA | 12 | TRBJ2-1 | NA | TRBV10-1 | CATGIGFNEQFF | TGCGCCACCGGGATTGGGTTCAATGAGCAGTTCTTC
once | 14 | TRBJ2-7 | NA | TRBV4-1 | CASSPRSGSYEQYF | TGCGCCAGCAGCCCCCGGTCGGGGTCCTACGAGCAGTACTTC
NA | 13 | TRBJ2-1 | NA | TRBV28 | CASSLVRGFEQFF | TGTGCCAGCAGTTTGGTCAGGGGATTTGAGCAGTTCTTC
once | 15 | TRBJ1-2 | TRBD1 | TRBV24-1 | CATSDPDRGPYGYTF | TGTGCCACCAGTGATCCGGACAGGGGGCCCTATGGCTACACCTTC
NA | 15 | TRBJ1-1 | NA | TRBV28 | CASSALETGRTEAFF | TGTGCCAGCAGCGCATTGGAGACAGGTAGGACTGAAGCTTTCTTT
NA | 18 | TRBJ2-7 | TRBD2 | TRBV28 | CASRYGTSGSLSSYEQYF | TGTGCCAGCAGGTACGGGACTAGCGGGAGCCTCAGCTCCTACGAGCAGTACTTC
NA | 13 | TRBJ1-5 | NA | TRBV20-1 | CSGSRGNNQPQHF | TGCAGTGGTAGTCGGGGGAACAATCAGCCCCAGCATTTT
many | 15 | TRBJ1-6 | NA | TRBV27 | CASSSSVSYNSPLHF | TGTGCCAGCAGTTCTTCAGTCTCCTATAATTCACCCCTCCACTTT
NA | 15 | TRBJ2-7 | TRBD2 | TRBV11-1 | CASSSWLSGRYEQYF | TGTGCCAGCAGTTCCTGGCTTAGCGGGAGATACGAGCAGTACTTC
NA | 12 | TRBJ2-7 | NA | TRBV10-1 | CASSQGNYEQYF | TGCGCCAGCAGTCAGGGTAACTACGAGCAGTACTTC
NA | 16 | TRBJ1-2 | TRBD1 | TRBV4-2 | CASSQVQGLGNYGYTF | TGTGCCAGCAGCCAAGTACAGGGGCTGGGTAACTATGGCTACACCTTC
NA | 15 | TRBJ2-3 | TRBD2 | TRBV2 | CASSTSGDTTDTQYF | TGTGCCAGCAGTACTAGCGGGGATACCACAGATACGCAGTATTTT
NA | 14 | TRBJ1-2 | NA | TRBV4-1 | CASSQGRGTLGYTF | TGCGCCAGCAGTCAAGGGAGGGGAACCCTTGGCTACACCTTC
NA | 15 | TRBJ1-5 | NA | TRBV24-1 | CATSSPGDSNQPQHF | TGTGCCACCAGTTCCCCAGGGGATAGCAATCAGCCCCAGCATTTT
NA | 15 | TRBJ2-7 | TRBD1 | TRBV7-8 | CASSYGTGVNYEQYF | TGTGCCAGCAGCTACGGGACAGGGGTGAACTACGAGCAGTACTTC
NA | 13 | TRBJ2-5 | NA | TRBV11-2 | CASSRQEVKTQYF | TGTGCCAGCAGCCGACAGGAGGTGAAGACCCAGTACTTC
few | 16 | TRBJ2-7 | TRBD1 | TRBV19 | CASSIKGTGHTYEQYF | TGTGCCAGTAGTATAAAGGGGACAGGTCATACCTACGAGCAGTACTTC
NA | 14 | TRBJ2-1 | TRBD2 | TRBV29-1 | CSAMGLAETNEQFF | TGCAGCGCCATGGGACTAGCGGAGACCAATGAGCAGTTCTTC
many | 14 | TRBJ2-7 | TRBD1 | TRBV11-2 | CASSLVRGKGEQYF | TGTGCCAGCAGCTTAGTCAGGGGGAAGGGCGAGCAGTACTTC
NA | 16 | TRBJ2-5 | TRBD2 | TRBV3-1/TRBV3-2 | CASSLPPGLGQETQYF | TGTGCCAGCAGCCTTCCACCGGGACTAGGGCAAGAGACCCAGTACTTC
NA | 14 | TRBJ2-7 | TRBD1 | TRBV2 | CASSDYTGQGLNYF | TGTGCCAGCAGCGATTATACGGGACAGGGGCTAAACTACTTC
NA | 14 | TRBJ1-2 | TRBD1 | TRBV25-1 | CASSAQGVLHGYTF | TGTGCCAGCAGTGCCCAGGGGGTTCTTCATGGCTACACCTTC
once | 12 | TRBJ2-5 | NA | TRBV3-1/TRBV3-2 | CASQGPQETQYF | TGTGCCAGCCAGGGGCCCCAAGAGACCCAGTACTTC
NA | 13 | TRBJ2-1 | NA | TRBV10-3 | CAITAAGADEQFF | TGTGCCATCACCGCTGCGGGGGCCGATGAGCAGTTCTTC
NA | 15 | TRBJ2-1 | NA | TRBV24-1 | CATSGEASSYNEQFF | TGTGCCACCAGTGGAGAGGCGAGCTCCTACAATGAGCAGTTCTTC
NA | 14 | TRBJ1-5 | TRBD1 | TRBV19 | CASSTTGVNQPQHF | TGTGCCAGTAGTACGACAGGGGTCAATCAGCCCCAGCATTTT
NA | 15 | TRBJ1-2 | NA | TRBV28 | CASSAGLARGYGYTF | TGTGCCAGCAGTGCTGGTCTAGCCCGAGGCTATGGCTACACCTTC
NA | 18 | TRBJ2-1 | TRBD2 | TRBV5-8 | CASSLFLGTSGRVNEQFF | TGTGCCAGCAGCTTGTTCCTAGGGACTAGCGGGAGGGTGAATGAGCAGTTCTTC
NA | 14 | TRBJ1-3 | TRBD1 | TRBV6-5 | CASRTGQGAYTIYF | TGTGCCAGCAGAACGGGACAGGGGGCTTACACCATATATTTT
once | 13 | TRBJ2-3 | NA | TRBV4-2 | CASSPTGRDTQYF | TGTGCCAGCAGTCCGACAGGTAGAGATACGCAGTATTTT
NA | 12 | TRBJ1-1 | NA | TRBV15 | CATSTSTGKAFF | TGTGCCACCAGCACTTCAACAGGGAAAGCTTTCTTT
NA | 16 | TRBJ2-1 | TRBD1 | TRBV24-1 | CATSESGTGKDNEQFF | TGTGCCACCAGTGAGTCCGGGACAGGGAAGGACAATGAGCAGTTCTTC
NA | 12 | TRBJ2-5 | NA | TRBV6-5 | CASRPAGETQYF | TGTGCCAGCAGGCCCGCGGGAGAGACCCAGTACTTC
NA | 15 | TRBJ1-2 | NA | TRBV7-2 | CASTSRGASHYGYTF | TGTGCCAGCACATCTCGGGGAGCCAGTCACTATGGCTACACCTTC
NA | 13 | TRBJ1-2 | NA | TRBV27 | CASSFARGYGYTF | TGTGCCAGCAGTTTCGCCAGGGGCTATGGCTACACCTTC
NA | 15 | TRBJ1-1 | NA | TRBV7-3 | CASSLTNDRYTEAFF | TGTGCCAGCAGCTTAACAAACGACAGGTACACTGAAGCTTTCTTT
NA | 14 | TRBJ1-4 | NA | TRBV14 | CASSPDGGDEKLFF | TGTGCCAGCAGCCCGGACGGGGGTGATGAAAAACTGTTTTTT
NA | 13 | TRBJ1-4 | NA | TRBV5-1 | CASSLDMSEKLFF | TGCGCCAGCAGCTTGGATATGTCGGAAAAACTGTTTTTT
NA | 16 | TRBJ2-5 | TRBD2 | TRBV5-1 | CASSLFGREGRETQYF | TGCGCCAGCAGCTTGTTTGGGCGGGAGGGCCGAGAGACCCAGTACTTC
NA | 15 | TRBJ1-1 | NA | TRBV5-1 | CASSFTVQGNTEAFF | TGCGCCAGCAGCTTCACGGTACAGGGTAACACTGAAGCTTTCTTT